This T cell receptor (beta chain) derives from a study of T cell repertoires in cytomegalovirus infection. With V trimmed by 8 bases and J by 9 bases, 4 bases remained unmatched. From germline, CDR1 is SNHLY and CDR2 FYNNEI. CDR3 length: 13 residues. General study findings and limits: The ex vivo response was dominated by HLA-C-restricted CMV-specific TCR beta clonotypes.

This clonotype was counted many times. Its specificity is unknown. One entry per CDR3 protein results from TCRdb running MiXCR on the reads. Among roughly 130,000 distinct CDR3 sequences listed, approximately 8.8% were seen once. Sequenced input: PBMCs. The chain employs TRBV2 and TRBJ2-1, with 13 positions matching TRBD2. The origin of this receptor is a human donor in good health (CMV status not recorded). Some clones in this sample may be carry-over from other donors' samples. CDR3 bases: TGTGCCAGCCGGACTAGCGGGGGTCTTGAGCAGTTCTTC. Protein sequence: CASRTSGGLEQFF.